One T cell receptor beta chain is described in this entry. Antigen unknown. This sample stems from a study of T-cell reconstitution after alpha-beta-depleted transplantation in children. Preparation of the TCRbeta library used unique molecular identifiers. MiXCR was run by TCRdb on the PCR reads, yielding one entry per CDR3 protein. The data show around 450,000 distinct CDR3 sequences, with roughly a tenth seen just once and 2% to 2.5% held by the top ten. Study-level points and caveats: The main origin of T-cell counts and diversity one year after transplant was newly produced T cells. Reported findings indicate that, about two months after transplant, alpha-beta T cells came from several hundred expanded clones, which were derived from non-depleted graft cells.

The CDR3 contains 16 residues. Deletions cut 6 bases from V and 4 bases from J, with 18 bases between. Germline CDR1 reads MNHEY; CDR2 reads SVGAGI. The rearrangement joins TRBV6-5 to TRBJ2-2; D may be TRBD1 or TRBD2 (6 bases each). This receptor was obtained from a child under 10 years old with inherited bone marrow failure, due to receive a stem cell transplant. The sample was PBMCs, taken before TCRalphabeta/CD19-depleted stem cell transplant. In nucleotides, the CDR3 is TGTGCCAGCAGGACGAGGGGGGCGACTTTCACCGGGGAGCTGTTTTTT. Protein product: CASRTRGATFTGELFF.